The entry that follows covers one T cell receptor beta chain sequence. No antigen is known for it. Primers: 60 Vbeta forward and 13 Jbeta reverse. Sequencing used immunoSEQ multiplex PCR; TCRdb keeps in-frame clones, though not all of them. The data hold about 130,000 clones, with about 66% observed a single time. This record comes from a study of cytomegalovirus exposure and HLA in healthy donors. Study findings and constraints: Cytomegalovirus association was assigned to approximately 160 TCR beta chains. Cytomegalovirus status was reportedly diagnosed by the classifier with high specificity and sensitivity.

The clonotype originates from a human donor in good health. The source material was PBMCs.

In nucleotides, the CDR3 is TGTGCCAGCAGCTCCCGACTAGGGCCAGGGGAGACCCAGTACTTC. It encodes CASSSRLGPGETQYF. The V gene is TRBV5-6, the J gene TRBJ2-5, with D possibly being TRBD2 (6 bases). CDR1 SGHDT and CDR2 YYEEEE come from the germline V gene. V dropped 3 bases and J dropped 5 bases, with 17 bases sitting between them. The CDR3 consists of 15 residues.